This T cell receptor (beta chain) was sequenced in a study of blood T cell repertoires in COVID-19. Study as a whole: Sample material is recorded as cDNA or gDNA derived from T cells, B-cell-depleted T cells, or PBMCs.

Clones were read by immunoSEQ multiplex PCR, and TCRdb kept only the in-frame ones, dropping some. Of about 280,000 clones in the sample, roughly four fifths were seen once. This clone was recorded only once. From germline, CDR1 is GTSNPN and CDR2 SVGIG (reference sequence). V gave up 0 bases and J gave up 5 bases; unmatched junction bases: 3. The CDR3 has 14 residues. The rearrangement links TRBV30 to TRBJ1-4, with 7 positions matching TRBD1. The receptor's source is a woman in her forties or fifties who had recovered from COVID-19. Sequenced sample: peripheral blood. The CDR3 coding sequence is TGTGCCTGGAGTGTAGGGACAGAGAATGAAAAACTGTTTTTT. Translating gives CAWSVGTENEKLFF. Filled out from reference TRBV30 and TRBJ1-4, the complete variable domain reads SQTIHQWPATLVQPVGSPLSLECTVEGTSNPNLYWYRQAAGRGLQLLFYSVGIGQISSEVPQNLSASRPQDRQFILSSKKLLLSDSGFYLCAWSVGTENEKLFFGSGTQLSVL.